Each of the 25 T cell receptor beta chains below was sequenced from the same sample in a study of blood T cell repertoires in COVID-19. Here immunoSEQ multiplex PCR was the method, and the copy in TCRdb shows in-frame clones only, minus some. The table shows fewer than 60,000 clones, with over 85% occurring only once. Sequenced: peripheral blood. The receptors stem from a man in his 60s with COVID-19, enrolled during active disease.

The chain uses TRBV14 and TRBJ2-3, with TRBD1 matching 10 bases. Per the germline V gene, CDR1 is SGHDN and CDR2 is FVKESK. The CDR3 sequence is 15 residues long. The V and J ends lost 3 bases and 3 bases, in that order; junction bases with no gene match: 3. For the CDR3, the DNA is TGTGCCAGCAGCCACTTGGACAGGGGGACAGATACGCAGTATTTT. Protein sequence: CASSHLDRGTDTQYF.

The rearrangement links TRBV5-1 to TRBJ2-2; TRBD2 matches 11 bases. The length of the CDR3 is 19 residues. V lost 1 base, J lost 0 bases, and 8 bases stayed unmatched. Looked up from germline, CDR1 is SGHRS and CDR2 is YFSETQ. The CDR3 DNA follows: TGCGCCAGCAGCTTGAATAGCGGGGGGGCCGGTGCGAACACCGGGGAGCTGTTTTTT. Protein sequence: CASSLNSGGAGANTGELFF.

The chain links TRBV20-1 to TRBJ1-3; TRBD1 might be the D (6 bases). The CDR3 extends over 15 amino acids. Germline V gene lookup returns CDR1 DFQATT and CDR2 SNEGSKA (reference sequence). The ends were cut back, 3 bases at V and 4 bases at J, with 16 bases in the middle. In DNA form, the CDR3 reads TGCAGTGCTAGTCGTCAGGGGAGATTAGGAAACACCATATATTTT. This gives the protein CSASRQGRLGNTIYF.

V and J are TRBV2 and TRBJ2-7, with 10 bases lining up with TRBD1. Germline trimming cut 7 bases from V and 2 bases from J; bases unmatched to any gene: 5. Germline CDR1 reads SNHLY; CDR2 reads FYNNEI. The CDR3 totals 14 residues. The CDR3 DNA is TGTGCCAGCATGAGACAGGGGGCCCCCTACGAGCAGTACTTC. This sequence encodes CASMRQGAPYEQYF. The full variable domain, rest sourced from reference TRBV2 and TRBJ2-7, is EPEVTQTPSHQVTQMGQEVILRCVPISNHLYFYWYRQILGQKVEFLVSFYNNEISEKSEIFDDQFSVERPDGSNFTLKIRSTKLEDSAMYFCASMRQGAPYEQYFGPGTRLTVT.

This clone was seen only once. The chain uses TRBV4-2 and TRBJ1-1, with a weak D call TRBD1 (5 bases). The germline gives CDR1 LGHNA, CDR2 YNFKEQ. V shed 0 bases and J shed 2 bases, with 7 bases lying between them. The CDR3 totals 14 residues. CDR3 sequence reads: CASSQERGNTEAFF. CDR3 in DNA: TGTGCCAGCAGCCAAGAAAGGGGAAACACTGAAGCTTTCTTT.

This clone turned up a few times. The junction departs from germline at one end; a sequencing error may be responsible. The CDR3 is CPPGTGDSTQEGPKTQYF. The CDR3 DNA follows: TGTCCGCCTGGAACCGGTGATTCAACGCAAGAGGGTCCGAAGACCCAGTACTTC. V and J are TRBV29-1 and TRBJ2-5; D perhaps matches TRBD2 (5 bases). The CDR3 has 18 residues. The germline V gene has CDR1 SQVTM and CDR2 ANQGSEA.

V and J are TRBV7-2 and TRBJ2-4; 9 bases match TRBD2. J gave up 4 bases and V 4 bases, and 5 bases lay outside the gene matches. Per the germline V gene, CDR1 is SGHTA and CDR2 is FQGNSA. This CDR3 region has 15 residues. The CDR3 sequence is CASSSGAGGKNIQYF. The CDR3, as DNA: TGTGCCAGCAGCTCCGGAGCGGGGGGTAAAAACATTCAGTACTTC.

The rearrangement joins TRBV11-2 to TRBJ1-6; D may be TRBD1 (5 bases). Germline CDR1 is SGHAT and CDR2 is FQNNGV. This CDR3 has 17 amino acids. Trimming left V 5 bases short and J 7 bases short, with 21 bases between. CDR3 in DNA: TGTGCCAGCAGCGAACGGGCCGACAGACTGAGGAATTCACCCCTCCACTTT. It codes for CASSERADRLRNSPLHF.

This chain connects TRBV9 to TRBJ2-3, with 8 positions matching TRBD2. The V segment lost 0 bases and the J segment 3 bases; nucleotides outside the gene matches: 3. The CDR3 is made up of 15 amino acids. Germline CDR1 and CDR2: SGDLS and YYNGEE. The CDR3 DNA reads as TGTGCCAGCAGCGTAGTCGGACTAGCAACAGATACGCAGTATTTT. Residues: CASSVVGLATDTQYF.

The chain combines TRBV6-5 with TRBJ2-7; 8 bases fit TRBD2. The trim removed 5 bases at V and 2 bases at J, leaving 8 bases unmatched. CDR3 length: 15 amino acids. Germline assignment: CDR1 MNHEY and CDR2 SVGAGI. The CDR3 here is CASSRIIGGAYEQYF. The CDR3 coding sequence is TGTGCCAGCAGTCGTATTATCGGGGGGGCCTACGAGCAGTACTTC.

This chain connects TRBV30 to TRBJ2-1; 10 bases are a match to TRBD2. Germline CDR1 and CDR2: GTSNPN and SVGIG (reference sequence). The CDR3 is 16 residues long. V dropped 2 bases and J dropped 7; count of bases not matched to a gene: 11. CDR3 nucleotides: TGTGCCTGGAGTAGGGTAGCGGGAGGTGGGGATAATGAGCAGTTCTTC. This encodes CAWSRVAGGGDNEQFF. The whole variable domain, remainder taken from reference TRBV30 and TRBJ2-1, is SQTIHQWPATLVQPVGSPLSLECTVEGTSNPNLYWYRQAAGRGLQLLFYSVGIGQISSEVPQNLSASRPQDRQFILSSKKLLLSDSGFYLCAWSRVAGGGDNEQFFGPGTRLTVL.

This rearrangement joins TRBV7-3 to TRBJ1-2, with TRBD1 matching 7 bases. The CDR3 length is 16 residues. V trimming: 6 bases; J trimming: 8 bases; junction bases outside the gene matches: 18. Germline V gene data show CDR1 as SGHTA and CDR2 as FQGTGA. Here the CDR3 reads CASRPQGGADMRGYTF. The CDR3 DNA reads TGTGCCAGCAGACCCCAGGGGGGCGCAGACATGCGGGGCTACACCTTC.

V is TRBV6-5 and J is TRBJ1-2, with TRBD1 identical over 7 bases. V was pared by 0 bases and J by 6 bases, with 7 bases of the junction left unmatched. The CDR3 contains 15 residues. Germline V gene lookup returns CDR1 MNHEY and CDR2 SVGAGI. The CDR3 bases are TGTGCCAGCAGTTACTCCCCCAGGGGACAGAATGGCTACACCTTC. This encodes CASSYSPRGQNGYTF.

The CDR3, as DNA: TGTGCCAGCAGCTTAGAAGGAGTGGGCGAGCAGTACTTC. This gives the protein CASSLEGVGEQYF. J is TRBJ2-7 and V is TRBV7-2; no definite D call. V was clipped by 1 base and J by 6 bases, with 10 bases between them. The length of the CDR3 is 13 residues. From germline, CDR1 is SGHTA and CDR2 FQGNSA.

The rearrangement joins TRBV11-2 to TRBJ2-7, with 7 bases fitting TRBD1. V gave up 1 base and J gave up 4 bases; unmatched junction bases: 1. CDR1 and CDR2 from the germline V gene are SGHAT and FQNNGV. This CDR3 region has 13 residues. The CDR3 sequence is CASSLVQGYEQYF. The DNA of the CDR3 is TGTGCCAGCAGCTTAGTACAGGGGTACGAGCAGTACTTC.

The J gene is TRBJ2-4, the V gene TRBV28, with 12 bases identical to TRBD2. The CDR3 loop spans 15 amino acids. In germline, CDR1 is MDHEN, CDR2 SYDVKM. V lost 3 bases to trimming and J lost 5 bases; unmatched junction nucleotides: 2. As DNA, the CDR3 is TGTGCCAGCAGTTTTCTAGCGGGAGGGCAAAACATTCAGTACTTC. Translated: CASSFLAGGQNIQYF.

The chain has TRBV5-1 and TRBJ2-4; TRBD1 matches 10 bases. The germline CDR1 and CDR2 sequences are SGHRS and YFSETQ. There are 15 residues in the CDR3. With V trimmed by 5 bases and J by 0 bases, 2 bases remained unmatched. CDR3 sequence reads: CASRGQGLAKNIQYF. The CDR3 nucleotides read TGCGCCAGCAGGGGACAGGGGCTAGCCAAAAACATTCAGTACTTC.

The chain employs TRBV3-1 (or the pseudogene TRBV3-2) and TRBJ2-3; TRBD1 matches at 7 bases. The CDR3 is 14 residues long. Germline loops: CDR1 LGHDT, CDR2 YNNKEL (reference sequence). Trimming at V came to 7 bases and at J to 5 bases, leaving 9 bases not matched to a gene. CDR3 residues: CASTLQGSGDTQYF. CDR3 DNA: TGTGCCAGCACATTACAGGGGTCGGGAGATACGCAGTATTTT.

The rearrangement links TRBV30 to TRBJ2-3; TRBD2 aligns across 13 bases. This CDR3 contains 19 residues. V was pared by 2 bases and J by 6 bases, with 17 bases of the junction left unmatched. The germline V gene encodes CDR1 GTSNPN and CDR2 SVGIG (reference sequence). The CDR3 bases are TGTGCCTGGAGTAACTTGCGGACTAGCGGGGGTCACCGAACCGATACGCAGTATTTT. As protein: CAWSNLRTSGGHRTDTQYF. Complete variable domain (other parts from reference TRBV30 and TRBJ2-3): SQTIHQWPATLVQPVGSPLSLECTVEGTSNPNLYWYRQAAGRGLQLLFYSVGIGQISSEVPQNLSASRPQDRQFILSSKKLLLSDSGFYLCAWSNLRTSGGHRTDTQYFGPGTRLTVL.

This clone was recorded once. This chain connects TRBV5-4 to TRBJ2-1, with 10 bases matching TRBD2. Germline trimming cut 2 bases from V and 3 bases from J; bases unmatched to any gene: 8. In germline, CDR1 is SGHNT, CDR2 YYREEE (reference sequence). This CDR3 is 17 amino acids long. The CDR3 reads CASSLSTLAGVYNEQFF. The CDR3 coding sequence is TGTGCCAGCAGCTTATCAACCCTAGCGGGGGTCTACAATGAGCAGTTCTTC.

The chain has TRBV3-1 (or the pseudogene TRBV3-2) and TRBJ2-7; D possibly corresponds to TRBD2 (5 bases). In germline, CDR1 is LGHDT, CDR2 YNNKEL (reference sequence). V lost 0 bases and J lost 5, with 14 bases in between. The CDR3 loop spans 15 amino acids. As DNA, the CDR3 is TGTGCCAGCAGCCAAGATCCGAGGGCGGTTGACGAGCAGTACTTC. Its protein is CASSQDPRAVDEQYF.

This clone was seen a single time. V is TRBV5-1 and J is TRBJ2-1; 9 bases are a match to TRBD2. The CDR3 sequence is 16 residues long. V lost 1 base to trimming and J lost 6 bases; unmatched junction nucleotides: 8. Germline V gene sequence: CDR1 SGHRS, CDR2 YFSETQ. CDR3 in DNA: TGCGCCAGCAGCTTGTCGGGGCTAGCGGGGACCAATGAGCAGTTCTTC. Amino acids: CASSLSGLAGTNEQFF.

This sequence joins TRBV25-1 and TRBJ1-2, with D perhaps matching TRBD1 (6 bases). The V end was cut by 6 bases, the J end by 5 bases, with 10 bases between. There are 12 residues in the CDR3. Germline V gene sequence: CDR1 MGHDK, CDR2 SYGVNS. The CDR3 coding sequence is TGTGCCAGCAGACAGGGATGGTATGGCTACACCTTC. This gives the protein CASRQGWYGYTF.

The V and J genes are TRBV30 and TRBJ2-2; maybe TRBD2 (6 bases). Germline values: CDR1 GTSNPN, CDR2 SVGIG (reference sequence). The CDR3 runs 14 residues. The V end lost 2 bases, the J end lost 5 bases, and 12 bases lay between the germline ends. The CDR3 sequence: CAWSLTAGTGELFF. CDR3 sequence (DNA): TGTGCCTGGAGTCTGACGGCGGGGACCGGGGAGCTGTTTTTT. Complete variable domain (other parts from reference TRBV30 and TRBJ2-2): SQTIHQWPATLVQPVGSPLSLECTVEGTSNPNLYWYRQAAGRGLQLLFYSVGIGQISSEVPQNLSASRPQDRQFILSSKKLLLSDSGFYLCAWSLTAGTGELFFGEGSRLTVL.

This chain uses TRBV14 with TRBJ1-1; 11 positions match TRBD1. The CDR3 has 15 residues. J lost 0 bases, V lost 6 bases, and 3 bases had no gene match. The germline V gene has CDR1 SGHDN and CDR2 FVKESK. DNA for the CDR3: TGTGCCAGCAGGGGACAGGGGGTTATGAACACTGAAGCTTTCTTT. Its translation is CASRGQGVMNTEAFF.